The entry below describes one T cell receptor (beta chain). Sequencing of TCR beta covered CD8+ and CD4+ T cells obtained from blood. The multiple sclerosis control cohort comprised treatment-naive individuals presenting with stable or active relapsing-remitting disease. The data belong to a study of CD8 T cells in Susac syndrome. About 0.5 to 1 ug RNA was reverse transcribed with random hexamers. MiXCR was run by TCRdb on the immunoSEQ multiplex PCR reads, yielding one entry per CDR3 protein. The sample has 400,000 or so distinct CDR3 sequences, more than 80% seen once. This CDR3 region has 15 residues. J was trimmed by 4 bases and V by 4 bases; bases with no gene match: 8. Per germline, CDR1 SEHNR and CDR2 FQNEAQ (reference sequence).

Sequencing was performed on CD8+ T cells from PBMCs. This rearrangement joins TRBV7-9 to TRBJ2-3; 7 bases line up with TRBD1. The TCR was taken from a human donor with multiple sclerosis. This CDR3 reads CASSSLDRHSDTQYF. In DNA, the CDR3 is TGTGCCAGCAGCTCCCTGGACAGGCACTCAGATACGCAGTATTTT. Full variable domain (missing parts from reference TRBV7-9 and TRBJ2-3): DTGVSQNPRHKITKRGQNVTFRCDPISEHNRLYWYRQTLGQGPEFLTYFQNEAQLEKSRLLSDRFSAERPKGSFSTLEIQRTEQGDSAMYLCASSSLDRHSDTQYFGPGTRLTVL.